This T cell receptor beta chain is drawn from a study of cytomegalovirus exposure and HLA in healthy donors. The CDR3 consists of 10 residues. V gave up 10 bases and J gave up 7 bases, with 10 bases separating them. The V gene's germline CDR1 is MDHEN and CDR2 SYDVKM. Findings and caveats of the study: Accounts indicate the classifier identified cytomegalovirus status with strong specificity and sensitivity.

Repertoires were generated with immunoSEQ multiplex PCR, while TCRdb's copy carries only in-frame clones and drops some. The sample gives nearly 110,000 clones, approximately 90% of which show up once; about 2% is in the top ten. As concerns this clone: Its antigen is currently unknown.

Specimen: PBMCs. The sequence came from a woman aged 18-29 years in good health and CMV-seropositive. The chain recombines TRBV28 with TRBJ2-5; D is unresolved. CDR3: CATGSPTQYF. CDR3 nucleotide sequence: TGTGCCACCGGGTCACCGACCCAGTACTTC.